The 10 T cell receptor beta chains presented below share a single source sample, sequenced in a study of human T cells and chemical hapten exposure. TCRdb independently ran MiXCR on the RACE reads; one entry per CDR3 protein. In the table there are approximately 33,000 distinct CDR3 sequences, around 7.4% of which are singletons. Time point here: healthy volunteer bleed at 2 weeks. The total RNA was obtained from whole blood that was not fractionated. Source material: whole blood. These TCRs come from a human donor in good health. Some clones in this sample may be carry-over from other donors' samples.

The sample holds a few counts of this clonotype. The chain joins TRBV20-1 to TRBJ2-7; tentative D call: TRBD1 (5 bases). The length of the CDR3 is 12 residues. Germline V gene data show CDR1 as DFQATT and CDR2 as SNEGSKA (reference sequence). Trimming took off 5 bases at V and 9 bases at J, with 17 bases between the two ends. The CDR3 bases are TGCAGTGCTTCACGGACATTAACAGGGCAGTACTTC. It encodes CSASRTLTGQYF.

As regards this clonotype: Given a much more abundant clone one base away, this may be a read error. The J gene is TRBJ1-5, the V gene TRBV6-1, with D perhaps TRBD1 (5 bases). The CDR3 extends over 15 amino acids. CDR1 and CDR2 from the germline V gene are MNHNS and SASEGT. V lost 4 bases and J lost 0, with 10 bases in between. CDR3 nucleotides: TGTGCCAGCAGTGGAGGACATTATAGCAATCAGCCCCAGCATTTT. Translation gives CASSGGHYSNQPQHF.

The table lists this clonotype with a few counts. The rearrangement uses TRBV11-2 and TRBJ2-7, with D uncertain. The V end was cut by 5 bases, the J end by 0 bases, with 2 bases between. This CDR3 has 11 amino acids. Looked up from germline, CDR1 is SGHAT and CDR2 is FQNNGV. Written as DNA, the CDR3 is TGTGCCAGCAGCATCTCCTACGAGCAGTACTTC. It encodes CASSISYEQYF.

The gene calls are TRBV29-1 and TRBJ2-5, with D possibly matching TRBD2 (6 bases). V shed 7 bases and J shed 5 bases, with 17 bases lying between them. The CDR3 runs to 13 residues. Germline-derived CDR1 and CDR2 are SQVTM and ANQGSEA. As DNA, the CDR3 is TGCAGCGAGCGGGCCAGCGAAGGGGAGACCCAGTACTTC. Its translation: CSERASEGETQYF.

This clonotype has more than one count but fewer than ten. The rearrangement joins TRBV6-6 to TRBJ1-1; D call uncertain. V was shortened by 3 bases and J by 1 base, with 9 bases between the two germline ends. The CDR3 runs to 14 residues. Germline loops: CDR1 MNHNY, CDR2 SVGAGI (reference sequence). The DNA of the CDR3 is TGTGCCAGCAGTTATAGCGGAGCGAACACTGAAGCTTTCTTT. It codes for CASSYSGANTEAFF.

This clonotype was seen many times. The CDR3 region has the DNA TGTGCCAGCAGCCCCCCTTCTGATACGCAGTATTTT. Residues: CASSPPSDTQYF. J is TRBJ2-3 and V is TRBV2; no firm D call. Trimming pared 6 bases from V and 6 bases from J, leaving 10 bases between. The CDR3 has 12 amino acids. Germline CDR1 and CDR2: SNHLY and FYNNEI.

Only a few counts were recorded for this clonotype. The chain is built from TRBV7-7 and TRBJ1-4; D might be TRBD1 (6 bases). Germline V gene data show CDR1 as SSHAT and CDR2 as FNYEAQ (reference sequence). The CDR3 runs to 13 residues. The ends were cut back, 5 bases at V and 11 bases at J, with 15 bases in the middle. The CDR3 sequence is CASSLNRGAKLFF. The DNA of the CDR3 is TGTGCCAGCAGCCTTAATAGGGGGGCGAAACTGTTTTTT. Together with reference TRBV7-7 and TRBJ1-4, the CDR3 gives the full variable domain: GAGVSQSPRYKVTKRGQDVTLRCDPISSHATLYWYQQALGQGPEFLTYFNYEAQPDKSGLPSDRFSAERPEGSISTLTIQRTEQRDSAMYRCASSLNRGAKLFFGSGTQLSVL.

The V gene is TRBV3-1, the J gene TRBJ2-3; 7 bases match TRBD1. V lost 5 bases, J lost 0 bases, and 2 bases stayed unmatched. Germline CDR1 reads LGHDT; CDR2 reads YNNKEL (reference sequence). There are 14 residues in the CDR3. The chain's CDR3 is CASSGGQSTDTQYF. CDR3 DNA: TGTGCCAGCAGCGGGGGACAGAGCACAGATACGCAGTATTTT.

This clonotype was seen a handful of times. The gene calls are TRBV10-3 and TRBJ2-1; D is perhaps TRBD1 or TRBD2 (6 bases each). Germline lookup yields CDR1 ENHRY and CDR2 SYGVKD. The CDR3 consists of 13 residues. Trimming left V 5 bases short and J 9 bases short, with 14 bases between. The CDR3 spells CAISRGLDSEQFF. The CDR3 nucleotides are TGTGCCATCAGTCGGGGGCTAGATAGTGAGCAGTTCTTC.

At least ten counts were recorded for this clonotype. The J gene is TRBJ1-4, the V gene TRBV6-1, with no clear D. The CDR3 covers 13 residues. V was pared by 2 bases and J by 10 bases, with 11 bases between. Germline values: CDR1 MNHNS, CDR2 SASEGT. CDR3: CASSESTIGKLFF. The CDR3 DNA reads as TGTGCCAGCAGTGAATCGACGATCGGAAAACTGTTTTTT.